The rows below give T cell receptor beta chains drawn from one sample of a study of molecular identifiers for immune sequencing clone quantification. One entry per CDR3 protein results from TCRdb running MiXCR on the PCR reads. The data contain 300,000 to 350,000 distinct CDR3 sequences, about a fifth of them singletons. The sample was naive CD8+ T cells from blood, with Jurkat cell RNA spiked in. Source of these receptors: a human donor in good health. Some libraries in this study had Jurkat cell RNA spiked in. Each CDR3 is given with its conserved first and last residue. Fields, in order: clone size, D gene, J gene, V gene, CDR3 protein, CDR3 DNA. The D gene is left open where the match is weak. Clone sizes are given selectively: once, few, many, or a class where the clone is expanded.

abundance: -
d_gene: -
j_gene: TRBJ1-1
v_gene: TRBV9
CDR3aa: CASSVGGREDTEAFF
CDR3nt: TGTGCCAGCAGCGTCGGGGGGCGCGAGGACACTGAAGCTTTCTTT

abundance: many
d_gene: TRBD1
j_gene: TRBJ1-1
v_gene: TRBV4-1
CDR3aa: CASKPTGVSFRTEAFF
CDR3nt: TGCGCCAGCAAACCAACAGGGGTCTCTTTTCGCACTGAAGCTTTCTTT

abundance: many
d_gene: TRBD2
j_gene: TRBJ2-3
v_gene: TRBV18
CDR3aa: CASSTRLAGWLVDTQYF
CDR3nt: TGTGCCAGCTCAACTCGACTAGCGGGCTGGCTGGTAGATACGCAGTATTTT

abundance: -
d_gene: TRBD1
j_gene: TRBJ2-6
v_gene: TRBV4-2
CDR3aa: CASSQVAQGAYGANVLTF
CDR3nt: TGTGCCAGCAGCCAAGTCGCCCAGGGGGCTTATGGGGCCAACGTCCTGACTTTC

abundance: few
d_gene: TRBD1
j_gene: TRBJ2-7
v_gene: TRBV7-9
CDR3aa: CASSLATGLSYEQYF
CDR3nt: TGTGCCAGCAGCTTAGCGACAGGGCTATCCTACGAGCAGTACTTC

abundance: many
d_gene: TRBD1
j_gene: TRBJ2-2
v_gene: TRBV7-9
CDR3aa: CASSRQGAYLNTGELFF
CDR3nt: TGTGCCAGCAGCCGACAGGGGGCATATCTCAACACCGGGGAGCTGTTTTTT

abundance: many
d_gene: TRBD2
j_gene: TRBJ2-3
v_gene: TRBV27
CDR3aa: CASSRAGPTDTQYF
CDR3nt: TGTGCCAGCAGTCGAGCGGGGCCCACAGATACGCAGTATTTT

abundance: many
d_gene: -
j_gene: TRBJ2-5
v_gene: TRBV7-9
CDR3aa: CASSSQGDETQYF
CDR3nt: TGTGCCAGCAGCTCACAGGGTGACGAGACCCAGTACTTC

abundance: many
d_gene: -
j_gene: TRBJ2-7
v_gene: TRBV7-9
CDR3aa: CASSFGVEEQYF
CDR3nt: TGTGCCAGCAGCTTTGGGGTAGAGGAGCAGTACTTC

abundance: many
d_gene: TRBD1
j_gene: TRBJ2-7
v_gene: TRBV4-1
CDR3aa: CASSPKTGTYEQYF
CDR3nt: TGCGCCAGCAGCCCTAAGACAGGGACCTACGAGCAGTACTTC

abundance: many
d_gene: -
j_gene: TRBJ1-6
v_gene: TRBV20-1
CDR3aa: CSAREGEGWAGSPLHF
CDR3nt: TGCAGTGCTAGAGAGGGGGAGGGGTGGGCAGGTTCACCCCTCCACTTT

abundance: many
d_gene: -
j_gene: TRBJ2-7
v_gene: TRBV7-9
CDR3aa: CASSPSDPTYEQYF
CDR3nt: TGTGCCAGCAGCCCCTCCGACCCGACCTACGAGCAGTACTTC

abundance: many
d_gene: -
j_gene: TRBJ1-1
v_gene: TRBV7-9
CDR3aa: CASSPPEIEAFF
CDR3nt: TGTGCCAGCAGCCCGCCAGAGATTGAAGCTTTCTTT

abundance: few
d_gene: -
j_gene: TRBJ2-3
v_gene: TRBV3-1
CDR3aa: CASSPTGSEYTDTQYF
CDR3nt: TGTGCCAGCAGCCCCACCGGGTCCGAATACACAGATACGCAGTATTTT

abundance: many
d_gene: TRBD1
j_gene: TRBJ1-1
v_gene: TRBV18
CDR3aa: CASSPGQGNWDTEAFF
CDR3nt: TGTGCCAGCTCACCAGGACAGGGAAATTGGGACACTGAAGCTTTCTTT

abundance: many
d_gene: -
j_gene: TRBJ2-7
v_gene: TRBV5-4
CDR3aa: CASSLAQWSAGGTYEQYF
CDR3nt: TGTGCCAGCAGCTTGGCCCAATGGTCCGCAGGAGGTACCTACGAGCAGTACTTC

abundance: -
d_gene: -
j_gene: TRBJ2-1
v_gene: TRBV2
CDR3aa: CASSEGGEYNEQFF
CDR3nt: TGTGCCAGCAGTGAAGGGGGGGAGTACAATGAGCAGTTCTTC